These T cell receptor beta chains were read from a single sample in a study of cytomegalovirus exposure and HLA in healthy donors. Generated by immunoSEQ multiplex PCR, the TCRdb table keeps only in-frame clones and is missing some. The sample includes around 94,000 clones, roughly four fifths of them seen just once. Input material: PBMCs. The receptor set was obtained from a human donor in good health. CDR3s include the opening cysteine and the closing phenylalanine or tryptophan. Fields, in order: D gene, V gene, clone size, CDR3 protein. The D gene is left open where the match is weak. Size is omitted from some rows. Given values are once, few, many or a class for expanded clones.

.	TRBV13	.	CASSLRATEQYF
TRBD1	TRBV30	.	CAWSRQGLEQYF
TRBD2	TRBV7-9	.	CASSFVAGRTDTQYF
.	TRBV7-2	.	CASSPRGIQQFF
.	TRBV7-2	.	CASSLRDKNTEAFF
.	TRBV27	.	CASSRRQLTEAFF
.	TRBV7-8	.	CASKEGQPLATNEKLFF
.	TRBV5-5	.	CASSLMATDTQYF
.	TRBV27	.	CASSFGGANTEAFF
.	TRBV28	.	CASQFSPYGYTF
TRBD1	TRBV4-1	.	CASSQPGGDQPQHF
TRBD2	TRBV5-1	once	CASSTGLATNTGELFF
.	TRBV7-8	.	CASSLQAMNYGYTF
.	TRBV4-2	.	CASSQDARERTDTQYF
.	TRBV19	.	CASSIFAGYTEAFF
TRBD1	TRBV9	few	CASSASGGWTEAFF
TRBD2	TRBV6-5	.	CASSYGLAGVVGELFF
.	TRBV13	once	CASSLAGVDKNIQYF
TRBD1	TRBV5-1	.	CASSLGQGAAGANVLTF
.	TRBV7-3	.	CASSLTLANEQFF
TRBD1	TRBV29-1	.	CSVETDRGWPNNYGYTF
TRBD1	TRBV9	.	CASSVRVGRGYNEQFF
.	TRBV7-2	.	CASSFGLGSSEAFF
.	TRBV21-1	.	CASSKAHQGYEQYF
.	TRBV19	.	CASSSGAVNEKLFF
.	TRBV7-3	.	CASSSQIGLNTGELFF
.	TRBV19	.	CASRLTGPSNQPQHF
.	TRBV6-1	.	CASSEGRGNQPQHF
.	TRBV19	.	CASSIGVGEAFF
TRBD1	TRBV4-3	few	CASSLRTGGSNEQFF
.	TRBV5-1	.	CASSLGTSTDTQYF
TRBD2	TRBV27	.	CASRAGGYEQYF
.	TRBV28	once	CASSSLRRNTEAFF
.	TRBV27	.	CASSEALAKNIQYF
TRBD1	TRBV6-6	.	CASSLRTGGGYTF
TRBD1	TRBV19	.	CASSRGQNYGYTF
TRBD1	TRBV19	.	CASSTTGRNTEAFF
TRBD1	TRBV28	.	CASSTLGTGVTEAFF
TRBD1	TRBV5-5	.	CASSLGGQGLNSNQPQHF
.	TRBV7-2	few	CASSLQVYNEQFF
.	TRBV6-5	.	CASSRSNRADEQYF
.	TRBV6-1	.	CASSEAGTPSSYNSPLHF
.	TRBV9	.	CASSIRARPYEQYF
TRBD1	TRBV27	.	CASSFRQGVGGYTF
.	TRBV27	.	CASSSSGASYEQYF
TRBD1	TRBV2	few	CASMGQAVDTQYF
TRBD1	TRBV28	.	CASSVTGGWNTEAFF
.	TRBV5-1	.	CASSLVSEPYNEQFF
.	TRBV5-1	.	CASSLYRVSTEAFF
.	TRBV5-4	.	CASSTTGWANEKLFF